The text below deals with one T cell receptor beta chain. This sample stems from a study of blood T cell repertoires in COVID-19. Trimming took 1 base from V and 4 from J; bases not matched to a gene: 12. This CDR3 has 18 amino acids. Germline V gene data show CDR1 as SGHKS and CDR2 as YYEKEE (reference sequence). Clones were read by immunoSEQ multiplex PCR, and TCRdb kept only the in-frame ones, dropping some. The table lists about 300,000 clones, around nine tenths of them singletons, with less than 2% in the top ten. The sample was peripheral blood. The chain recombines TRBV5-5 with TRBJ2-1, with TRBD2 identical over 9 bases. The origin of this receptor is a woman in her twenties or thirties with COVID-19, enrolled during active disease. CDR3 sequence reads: CASSLLLAGTIIYNEQFF. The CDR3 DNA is TGTGCCAGCAGCTTGTTACTAGCGGGCACGATTATATACAATGAGCAGTTCTTC.